These 26 T cell receptor beta chains share one sample of origin, sequenced in a study of shared clonotypes between healthy human individuals. TCRdb keeps only in-frame clones here, not all; method: immunoSEQ multiplex PCR. The data show some 1 million clones, with around 76% seen just once and 1.4% held by the top ten. The sequencing sample was made of memory CD4+ T cells sorted from blood. Subset given: CD45RA-negative fraction. Receptors were obtained from a man aged 18 to 29 in good health.

The rearrangement uses TRBV7-9 and TRBJ1-4; 10 bases are a match to TRBD1. V was clipped by 5 bases and J by 5 bases; unmatched bases: 8. Germline CDR1 SEHNR, CDR2 FQNEAQ (reference sequence). The CDR3 extends over 16 amino acids. The CDR3 region is CASSPIQGQGNEKLFF. The CDR3, as DNA: TGTGCCAGCAGCCCAATTCAGGGACAGGGGAATGAAAAACTGTTTTTT.

The rearrangement uses TRBV11-2 and TRBJ1-2; D possibly corresponds to TRBD1 (5 bases). Trimming shortened V by 1 base and J by 7 bases, and 13 bases separated the two germline ends. Looked up from germline, CDR1 is SGHAT and CDR2 is FQNNGV. The CDR3 contains 14 residues. The CDR3, as DNA: TGTGCCAGCAGCTTAGGGATGGGCGGGGGTGGCTACACCTTC. Encoded protein: CASSLGMGGGGYTF.

The chain recombines TRBV5-5 with TRBJ1-6, with TRBD1 matching over 7 bases. The J segment lost 7 bases and the V segment lost 0 bases, leaving 4 bases of the junction unmatched. This CDR3 spans 15 amino acids. The germline gives CDR1 SGHKS, CDR2 YYEKEE (reference sequence). CDR3 amino acids: CASSLEGGRNSPLHF. The CDR3 DNA follows: TGTGCCAGCAGCTTGGAAGGGGGCCGCAATTCACCCCTCCACTTT.

This chain joins TRBV21-1 and TRBJ2-7. TRBV21-1 is a documented pseudogene. CDR3 length: 11 residues. This CDR3 is CASSKIHEQYF. The CDR3 DNA reads as TGTGCCAGCAGCAAAATTCACGAGCAGTACTTC.

The genes are TRBV5-1 and TRBJ2-5; 9 positions agree with TRBD2. CDR1 and CDR2 (germline): SGHRS, YFSETQ. The trim removed 4 bases at V and 4 bases at J, leaving 8 bases unmatched. This CDR3 comprises 15 residues. Here the CDR3 DNA reads TGCGCCAGCAGCCCCCAGCCGCGGGGGGGAGAGACCCAGTACTTC. Its translation: CASSPQPRGGETQYF.

Written as DNA, the CDR3 is TGTGCCAGCTCACCTAATAGGATTGAGCAGTTCTTC. It is translated as CASSPNRIEQFF. The genes are TRBV18 and TRBJ2-1; no clear D gene. The germline V gene has CDR1 KGHSH and CDR2 LQKENI. This CDR3 is 12 amino acids long. V lost 3 bases and J lost 9, with 9 bases in between.

The rearrangement joins TRBV5-8 to TRBJ1-2; D uncertain. V was trimmed by 4 bases and J by 2 bases, leaving 9 bases between them. The germline V gene encodes CDR1 SGHTS and CDR2 YDEGEE. CDR3 length equals 13 residues. The CDR3 nucleotides are TGTGCCAGCAGCCCCCAACCCAACTATGGCTACACCTTC. This encodes CASSPQPNYGYTF.

Comment on this clone: Other DNA sequences within the sample encode an identical CDR3. V and J are TRBV30 and TRBJ1-2, with D unresolved. From germline, CDR1 is GTSNPN and CDR2 SVGIG (reference sequence). This CDR3 has 11 residues. Trimming removed 3 bases from V and 5 bases from J, with 7 bases in between. The CDR3 spells CAWSGGYGYTF. CDR3 nucleotides: TGTGCCTGGAGCGGAGGGTATGGCTACACCTTC. The whole variable domain, filled in from reference TRBV30 and TRBJ1-2, reads SQTIHQWPATLVQPVGSPLSLECTVEGTSNPNLYWYRQAAGRGLQLLFYSVGIGQISSEVPQNLSASRPQDRQFILSSKKLLLSDSGFYLCAWSGGYGYTFGSGTRLTVV.

With regard to this clone: The same CDR3 can be traced to other DNA sequences in this sample. V and J are TRBV30 and TRBJ1-1; 8 positions agree with TRBD1. The CDR3 contains 14 residues. V shed 1 base, J shed 0 bases, and the junction held 1 base outside the gene matches. The germline V gene encodes CDR1 GTSNPN and CDR2 SVGIG (reference sequence). The CDR3: CAWSGTGLNTEAFF. The CDR3 bases are TGTGCCTGGAGTGGGACAGGGTTGAACACTGAAGCTTTCTTT.

The CDR3 protein is CASSLEQGPGYGYTF. CDR3 coding DNA: TGTGCCAGCAGCTTGGAACAGGGACCGGGGTATGGCTACACCTTC. The chain carries TRBV5-6 and TRBJ1-2; maybe TRBD1 (6 bases). Germline V CDR1 and CDR2: SGHDT, YYEEEE. There are 15 residues in the CDR3. V gave up 0 bases and J gave up 5 bases, with 14 bases separating them.

The V call is TRBV18, the J call TRBJ1-6; possible D gene TRBD1, 6 bases. The germline gives CDR1 KGHSH, CDR2 LQKENI. CDR3 size: 13 residues. V was shortened by 4 bases and J by 10 bases, with 11 bases between the two germline ends. CDR3 sequence: CASSRGRESPLHF. In DNA form, the CDR3 reads TGTGCCAGCTCACGGGGGCGGGAATCACCCCTCCACTTT.

The chain uses TRBV7-2 and TRBJ2-3, with 7 nucleotides matching TRBD2. Germline V gives CDR1 SGHTA, CDR2 FQGNSA. CDR3 length equals 18 residues. The ends lost 1 base at V and 3 bases at J; junction bases unmatched: 13. Here the CDR3 reads CASSLGEGRGPLTDTQYF. DNA of the CDR3: TGTGCCAGCAGCTTAGGGGAGGGGCGCGGGCCACTAACAGATACGCAGTATTTT.

A single count supports this clone. The chain recombines TRBV1 with TRBJ2-7; the DNA was not compared with TRBD2, the D call given in the table. TRBV1 is a pseudogene. This CDR3 is 14 amino acids long. The CDR3 spells CTTPATISNYEQYF. The DNA for the CDR3 is TGCACCACCCCAGCGACTATATCAAACTACGAGCAGTACTTC.

This clone has more than one count but fewer than ten. V gene TRBV18 combines with J gene TRBJ2-3; the D is unclear. This CDR3 is 17 amino acids long. The V and J ends lost 5 bases and 3 bases respectively, with 21 bases between them. Germline CDR1 and CDR2: KGHSH and LQKENI. The DNA for the CDR3 is TGTGCCAGCTCAGCCCCCCCCTCTACCAACCCGACAGATACGCAGTATTTT. Translation: CASSAPPSTNPTDTQYF.

As regards this clone: The same CDR3 can be traced to other DNA sequences in this sample. This chain links TRBV9 with TRBJ2-3, with D uncertain. The CDR3 has 13 residues. Germline V gene sequence: CDR1 SGDLS, CDR2 YYNGEE. Trimming pared 1 base from V and 3 bases from J, leaving 6 bases between. Written as DNA, the CDR3 is TGTGCCAGCAGCGTATTGGGGACAGATACGCAGTATTTT. It translates to CASSVLGTDTQYF. Supplemented by reference TRBV9 and TRBJ2-3, the full variable domain reads DSGVTQTPKHLITATGQRVTLRCSPRSGDLSVYWYQQSLDQGLQFLIQYYNGEERAKGNILERFSAQQFPDLHSELNLSSLELGDSALYFCASSVLGTDTQYFGPGTRLTVL.

V is TRBV2 and J is TRBJ1-1; TRBD1 matches at 7 bases. With V trimmed by 6 bases and J by 10 bases, 14 bases remained unmatched. Germline values: CDR1 SNHLY, CDR2 FYNNEI. The CDR3 totals 14 residues. The CDR3 loop reads CASRDRDEFGGAFF. The CDR3 DNA reads as TGTGCCAGCAGAGACAGGGATGAGTTCGGTGGAGCTTTCTTT.

The rearrangement joins TRBV11-2 to TRBJ2-7; the D call may be TRBD1 or TRBD2 (5 bases each). Germline assignment: CDR1 SGHAT and CDR2 FQNNGV. The V gene lost 5 bases and the J gene lost 3 bases, with 17 bases spanning the gap. This CDR3 spans 15 amino acids. CDR3 region: CASSRGRVGLYEQYF. Written as DNA, the CDR3 is TGTGCCAGCAGCCGGGGACGGGTAGGCCTCTACGAGCAGTACTTC.

Worth noting for this clone: Other DNA sequences in this specimen translate into the identical CDR3. This chain links TRBV2 with TRBJ2-5; D ambiguous. Between the trimmed V and J ends, which lost 4 bases and 5 bases, there was a span of 5 bases. Germline V gene data show CDR1 as SNHLY and CDR2 as FYNNEI. This CDR3 region has 11 residues. The DNA of the CDR3 is TGTGCCAGCAGTGCCGGGGAGACCCAGTACTTC. It yields the protein CASSAGETQYF.

The count of this clone is one. The J gene is TRBJ2-7, the V gene TRBV6-1; 7 bases agree with TRBD2. This CDR3 region has 15 residues. Germline V gives CDR1 MNHNS, CDR2 SASEGT. V lost 7 bases and J lost 3; bases outside the gene matches: 12. The CDR3 region is CASKVVASGNYEQYF. CDR3 in DNA: TGTGCCAGCAAAGTGGTGGCTAGCGGTAACTACGAGCAGTACTTC.

The chain has TRBV5-1 and TRBJ2-1; D may match TRBD1 or TRBD2 (5 bases each). Trimming took 0 bases from V and 4 from J, leaving 14 bases between them. CDR1 is SGHRS and CDR2 is YFSETQ in the germline V gene. CDR3 size: 16 residues. CDR3 protein: CASSLGGTENYNEQFF. The CDR3 region has the DNA TGCGCCAGCAGCTTGGGTGGGACCGAAAATTACAATGAGCAGTTCTTC.

The rearrangement links TRBV5-1 to TRBJ2-7; TRBD2 aligns across 10 bases. This CDR3 has 15 residues. From germline, CDR1 is SGHRS and CDR2 YFSETQ. J lost 6 bases, V lost 0 bases, and 6 bases had no gene match. CDR3 loop: CASSLGASGSGEQYF. The CDR3 region has the DNA TGCGCCAGCAGCTTGGGAGCTAGCGGGAGTGGCGAGCAGTACTTC.

The CDR3 region is CASSPGGGMPSGTYNEQFF. For the CDR3, the DNA is TGCGCCAGCAGCCCGGGTGGGGGTATGCCTAGCGGGACGTACAATGAGCAGTTCTTC. The chain carries TRBV5-1 and TRBJ2-1; the match to TRBD2 covers 9 bases. The CDR3 is 19 amino acids. V shed 4 bases, J shed 4 bases, and the junction held 18 bases outside the gene matches. The germline V gene encodes CDR1 SGHRS and CDR2 YFSETQ.

The rearrangement joins TRBV30 to TRBJ1-1, with D possibly TRBD1 on 5 matching bases. The CDR3 runs to 14 residues. V was pared by 0 bases and J by 6 bases, with 14 bases between. The V gene's germline CDR1 is GTSNPN and CDR2 SVGIG (reference sequence). Written as DNA, the CDR3 is TGTGCCTGGAGTGTAAGGAGGGGCTCCCCTGAAGCTTTCTTT. Its protein is CAWSVRRGSPEAFF.

The chain employs TRBV7-2 and TRBJ2-7; D tentatively fits TRBD1 or TRBD2 (7 bases each). Trimming removed 5 bases at V and 5 bases at J, with 16 bases between. This CDR3 region has 14 residues. Germline CDR1 reads SGHTA; CDR2 reads FQGNSA. CDR3 nucleotides: TGTGCCAGCAGCCAACAGACAGGGAGGGACGAGCAGTACTTC. It yields the protein CASSQQTGRDEQYF.

The genes are TRBV4-1 and TRBJ2-5, with D perhaps being TRBD1 or TRBD2 (5 bases each). Looked up from germline, CDR1 is MGHRA and CDR2 is YSYEKL. The CDR3 length is 15 residues. The V and J ends lost 6 bases and 4 bases respectively, with 18 bases between them. CDR3 loop: CASRPSGLARETQYF. The CDR3 DNA reads TGCGCCAGCAGACCGTCGGGGCTAGCACGAGAGACCCAGTACTTC.

V is TRBV4-1 and J is TRBJ2-7; 16 nucleotides agree with TRBD2. The trim removed 3 bases at V and 4 bases at J, leaving 0 bases unmatched. Germline V lookup: CDR1 MGHRA, CDR2 YSYEKL. This CDR3 spans 15 amino acids. CDR3 sequence reads: CASSQGLAGGYEQYF. DNA for the CDR3: TGCGCCAGCAGCCAGGGACTAGCGGGAGGGTACGAGCAGTACTTC.